This entry lists 26 T cell receptor beta chains sequenced from one sample in a study of CD8 T cells in ankylosing spondylitis. These receptors are not linked to any known antigen. In TCRdb, the 5' RACE reads were re-called with MiXCR into one record per CDR3 protein. The data show around 480,000 distinct CDR3 sequences, with roughly 18% seen just once and 1% held by the top ten. General study points: A TCR beta motif of under 10 highly homologous variants appeared characteristic of ankylosing spondylitis blood.

The sample taken for sequencing was blood, either unsorted or a sorted T cell fraction (not recorded which). The receptors were gathered from a male donor with ankylosing spondylitis.

V is TRBV13 and J is TRBJ2-3; D is tentatively TRBD1 or TRBD2 (5 bases each). Looked up from germline, CDR1 is PRHDT and CDR2 is FYEKMQ (reference sequence). Trimming left V 5 bases short and J 1 base short, with 10 bases between. This CDR3 comprises 14 residues. The CDR3 is CASSRRGGTDTQYF. In DNA, the CDR3 is TGTGCCAGCAGCCGTCGGGGCGGCACAGATACGCAGTATTTT.

The rearrangement uses TRBV5-1 and TRBJ1-6, with 10 nucleotides matching TRBD1. The V and J ends lost 0 bases and 11 bases, in that order; junction bases with no gene match: 8. The CDR3 runs 16 residues. CDR1 is SGHRS, CDR2 YFSETQ, per germline. The CDR3 is CASSLASGTGDAPLHF. The CDR3 DNA reads as TGCGCCAGCAGCTTGGCCTCCGGGACAGGGGACGCACCCCTCCACTTT.

Only a few counts were recorded for this clonotype. The V call is TRBV28, the J call TRBJ2-5; 7 nucleotides align to TRBD2. Germline V CDR1 and CDR2: MDHEN, SYDVKM. The V gene end was trimmed by 5 bases and the J gene end by 4 bases; junction bases not matched to a gene: 10. The CDR3 length is 15 residues. This chain's CDR3 is CASSRPRGSLETQYF. CDR3 nucleotides: TGTGCCAGCAGTCGCCCACGCGGGAGTCTAGAGACCCAGTACTTC.

This clonotype showed up just a few times. The rearrangement joins TRBV28 to TRBJ1-5, with D perhaps matching TRBD1 (6 bases). The CDR3 extends over 14 amino acids. CDR1 and CDR2 from the germline V gene are MDHEN and SYDVKM. V was clipped by 7 bases and J by 3 bases, with 13 bases between them. CDR3 protein: CASKGGTDNQPQHF. DNA of the CDR3: TGTGCCAGCAAGGGGGGAACGGACAATCAGCCCCAGCATTTT.

The chain combines TRBV7-3 with TRBJ2-1, with 7 bases that match TRBD1. V lost 5 bases and J lost 4; bases outside the gene matches: 5. The CDR3 runs to 14 residues. Germline V gene sequence: CDR1 SGHTA, CDR2 FQGTGA. CDR3 nucleotides: TGTGCCAGCAGCCCGTCGACAGGGTACAATGAGCAGTTCTTC. As protein: CASSPSTGYNEQFF.

This clonotype was detected many times. The chain uses TRBV5-1 and TRBJ2-7, with TRBD1 identical over 7 bases. This CDR3 contains 14 residues. The junction had 7 bases not matched to a gene; V was cut back by 2 bases and J by 5 bases. Germline V lookup: CDR1 SGHRS, CDR2 YFSETQ. CDR3 loop: CASSFGQAFDEQYF. The CDR3 DNA is TGCGCCAGCAGCTTCGGACAGGCTTTTGACGAGCAGTACTTC.

Remarks on this clonotype: An end of the junction differs from the germline gene, which may be a read error. This chain joins TRBV28 and TRBJ2-5, with TRBD1 matching over 8 bases. CDR1 and CDR2 (germline): MDHEN, SYDVKM. The CDR3 length is 11 residues. This chain's CDR3 is CASSQNRGTDF. The CDR3 DNA follows: TGTGCCAGCAGTCAGAACAGGGGGACTGACTTC.

The chain joins TRBV7-4 to TRBJ2-3, with D perhaps matching TRBD1 (6 bases). V lost 5 bases to trimming and J lost 1 base, with 16 bases between them. From germline, CDR1 is SGHVT and CDR2 SQSDAQ. The CDR3 spans 16 residues. CDR3 residues: CASSPRTELCTDTQYF. The CDR3 DNA reads as TGTGCCAGCAGCCCTCGGACAGAACTTTGCACAGATACGCAGTATTTT.

This clonotype has just one count. The rearrangement links TRBV20-1 to TRBJ1-2; D is unclear. This CDR3 is 14 amino acids long. Germline V gives CDR1 DFQATT, CDR2 SNEGSKA (reference sequence). The V gene lost 6 bases and the J gene lost 4 bases, with 18 bases spanning the gap. The CDR3 region is CSARMLGFGYGYTF. Here the CDR3 DNA reads TGCAGTGCCCGAATGCTCGGGTTTGGCTATGGCTACACCTTC.

This clonotype was counted a few times. The chain combines TRBV15 with TRBJ2-1, with D perhaps TRBD1 or TRBD2 (5 bases each). The germline V gene encodes CDR1 LNHNV and CDR2 YYDKDF (reference sequence). The CDR3 extends over 13 amino acids. Trimming cost V 6 bases and J 6 bases, with 12 bases left between them. The CDR3 nucleotides are TGTGCCACCAGATATTTGGGGACCAATGAGCAGTTCTTC. Translated, it gives CATRYLGTNEQFF.

This clonotype was picked up one time. Relative to the germline gene, one junction end is altered; a read error may explain this. J is TRBJ1-2 and V is TRBV12-3 or TRBV12-4; 11 nucleotides agree with TRBD1. The CDR3 is 17 residues long. CDR3 DNA: TGTACCAGCAGTTTTTGGACAGGGGGCGGCTTCCTCTATGGCTACACCTTC. Encoded protein: CTSSFWTGGGFLYGYTF.

The CDR3, as DNA: TGCAGCGTAGCCGGGACGGATAGCAATCAGCCCCAGCATTTT. Its translation: CSVAGTDSNQPQHF. This chain connects TRBV29-1 to TRBJ1-5, with D perhaps TRBD1 (5 bases). The germline gives CDR1 SQVTM, CDR2 ANQGSEA. Between the trimmed V and J ends, which lost 6 bases and 0 bases, there was a span of 12 bases. The CDR3 has 14 amino acids.

The chain carries TRBV10-3 and TRBJ2-5, with 9 bases fitting TRBD2. This CDR3 region has 13 residues. J was trimmed by 5 bases and V by 8 bases; bases with no gene match: 6. Germline V gives CDR1 ENHRY, CDR2 SYGVKD. Written as DNA, the CDR3 is TGTGCCATCTCGGCTAGCGGGATTGAGACCCAGTACTTC. This sequence encodes CAISASGIETQYF.

The rearrangement joins TRBV10-3 to TRBJ2-7, with TRBD1 matching 7 bases. The CDR3 runs to 14 residues. Germline V gene lookup returns CDR1 ENHRY and CDR2 SYGVKD. Germline trimming cut 3 bases from V and 2 bases from J; bases unmatched to any gene: 4. The CDR3 sequence is CAISDRQGAYEQYF. The CDR3 DNA reads as TGTGCCATCAGTGATAGGCAGGGGGCCTACGAGCAGTACTTC.

The rearrangement joins TRBV7-9 to TRBJ1-5; D remains unclear. The germline V gene encodes CDR1 SEHNR and CDR2 FQNEAQ (reference sequence). The germline V and J ends were trimmed by 1 base and 3 bases, with 10 bases remaining between them. The CDR3 is 15 residues long. The CDR3 DNA follows: TGTGCCAGCAGCTTAGATAACAGCCACAATCAGCCCCAGCATTTT. Encoded protein: CASSLDNSHNQPQHF.

There are many counts of this clonotype. The gene calls are TRBV12-3 or TRBV12-4 and TRBJ1-2; 8 nucleotides match TRBD1. V trimming: 3 bases; J trimming: 7 bases; junction bases outside the gene matches: 10. There are 15 residues in the CDR3. CDR3 nucleotides: TGTGCCAGCAGTTTGCCCGACGGACAGGGTGCTGGCTACACCTTC. It is translated as CASSLPDGQGAGYTF.

The V call is TRBV28, the J call TRBJ1-5; 7 bases fit TRBD1. Germline CDR1 reads MDHEN; CDR2 reads SYDVKM. J gave up 3 bases and V 6 bases, and 5 bases lay outside the gene matches. The CDR3 contains 14 residues. This chain's CDR3 is CASSAGTVNQPQHF. CDR3 in DNA: TGTGCCAGCAGCGCTGGGACAGTCAATCAGCCCCAGCATTTT.

This clonotype was counted many times. This chain links TRBV4-1 with TRBJ2-1; maybe TRBD2 (6 bases). V gave up 1 base and J gave up 7 bases, with 20 bases separating them. The germline CDR1 and CDR2 sequences are MGHRA and YSYEKL. The CDR3 loop spans 17 amino acids. CDR3 loop: CASSQGPGGGVTNEQFF. In nucleotides, the CDR3 is TGCGCCAGCAGCCAAGGTCCCGGCGGCGGGGTGACTAATGAGCAGTTCTTC.

V is TRBV6-5 and J is TRBJ1-3, with D unclear. CDR1 is MNHEY, CDR2 SVGAGI, per germline. V lost 4 bases, J lost 1 base, and 11 bases lay in between. CDR3 length: 15 amino acids. The CDR3 DNA sequence: TGTGCCAGCAGTTCAGCGATCTCATCTGGAAACACCATATATTTT. This translates into CASSSAISSGNTIYF.

This clonotype turned up a few times. The rearrangement links TRBV5-1 to TRBJ1-6; D is possibly TRBD1 (5 bases). The CDR3 runs 14 residues. Germline CDR1 and CDR2: SGHRS and YFSETQ. V was trimmed by 0 bases and J by 10 bases, leaving 11 bases between them. The DNA of the CDR3 is TGCGCCAGCAGCTTGGGGCCCGGGGGATCACCCCTCCACTTT. Its translation: CASSLGPGGSPLHF.

The CDR3 region is CASTPGGGRRGTEAFF. The CDR3 nucleotides are TGTGCCAGCACCCCCGGGGGCGGCCGAAGAGGCACTGAAGCTTTCTTT. The V and J genes are TRBV11-2 and TRBJ1-1; TRBD1 might be the D (6 bases). Germline CDR1 reads SGHAT; CDR2 reads FQNNGV. Trimming removed 7 bases from V and 4 bases from J, with 22 bases in between. There are 16 residues in the CDR3.

This clonotype was counted only a few times. The chain uses TRBV12-3 or TRBV12-4 and TRBJ1-5; tentative D call: TRBD1 (5 bases). Trimming left V 7 bases short and J 7 bases short, with 17 bases between. The CDR3 contains 14 residues. CDR3 amino acids: CASNPQGFGQPQHF. The CDR3 region has the DNA TGTGCCAGCAACCCCCAGGGTTTCGGGCAGCCCCAGCATTTT.

The chain combines TRBV2 with TRBJ1-4; D is uncertain. V shed 0 bases and J shed 0 bases, with 5 bases lying between them. The CDR3 has 15 residues. Per germline, CDR1 SNHLY and CDR2 FYNNEI. The CDR3: CASSEALATNEKLFF. The CDR3 coding sequence is TGTGCCAGCAGTGAAGCGCTTGCAACTAATGAAAAACTGTTTTTT.

Points on this clonotype: One end of the junction is discordant with germline, which a read error may explain. The rearrangement joins TRBV20-1 to TRBJ2-1, with 7 nucleotides matching TRBD2. Germline V gene lookup returns CDR1 DFQATT and CDR2 SNEGSKA (reference sequence). This CDR3 is built from 18 residues. For the CDR3, the DNA is TGCTGTGCCCCCGGGATGGCGGGAGCGGGAATCTCCTACAATGAGCAGTTCTTC. Protein sequence: CCAPGMAGAGISYNEQFF.

This sequence joins TRBV2 and TRBJ1-1; 7 bases map to TRBD1. CDR1 and CDR2 from the germline V gene are SNHLY and FYNNEI. After removal of 6 bases from V and 1 base from J, the junction contained 5 bases not matched to a gene. The CDR3 consists of 14 residues. The CDR3 DNA reads as TGTGCCAGCAGAAAGGGGGCCCAGAACACTGAAGCTTTCTTT. Its protein is CASRKGAQNTEAFF.

This clonotype was seen repeatedly, ten times or more. This chain joins TRBV7-2 and TRBJ1-5; D gene ambiguous. Germline loops: CDR1 SGHTA, CDR2 FQGNSA. V was pared by 3 bases and J by 1 base, with 13 bases between. The CDR3 contains 16 residues. Written as DNA, the CDR3 is TGTGCCAGCAGCTTTGGAGAGGGTCTGAGCAATCAGCCCCAGCATTTT. Protein: CASSFGEGLSNQPQHF.